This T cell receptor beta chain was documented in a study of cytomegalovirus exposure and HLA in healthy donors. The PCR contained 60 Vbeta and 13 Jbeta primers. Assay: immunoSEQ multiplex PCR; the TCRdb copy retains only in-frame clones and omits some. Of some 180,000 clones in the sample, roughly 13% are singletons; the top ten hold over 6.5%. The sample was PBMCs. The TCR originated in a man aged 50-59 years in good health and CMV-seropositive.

The CDR3 protein is CASSASTGNTGELFF. CDR3 bases: TGTGCCAGCAGTGCCTCGACAGGGAACACCGGGGAGCTGTTTTTT. J is TRBJ2-2 and V is TRBV25-1, with D possibly being TRBD1 (6 bases). The germline V gene has CDR1 MGHDK and CDR2 SYGVNS. Trimming removed 4 bases from V and 1 base from J, with 10 bases in between. The CDR3 consists of 15 residues. The variable domain in full, completed from reference TRBV25-1 and TRBJ2-2, reads EADIYQTPRYLVIGTGKKITLECSQTMGHDKMYWYQQDPGMELHLIHYSYGVNSTEKGDLSSESTVSRIRTEHFPLTLESARPSHTSQYLCASSASTGNTGELFFGEGSRLTVL.